This entry is about one TCR beta chain. Its antigen target is currently unknown. No base quality values were provided; no much bigger clone lies one nucleotide off. Patients with a history of autoimmune disease or receiving systemic immunosuppression were excluded from the trial. Peripheral blood for TCR sequencing was drawn from every dose cohort at baseline, at cycle 4 day 1 and at cycle 7 day 1. The samples were taken from a phase I, first-in-human, multicenter, open-label dose-escalation trial of ivuxolimab. Adults with locally advanced or metastatic melanoma, renal cell carcinoma, hepatocellular carcinoma or head and neck squamous cell carcinoma were enrolled in the trial. Before TCR sequencing, CD4+ T cells and CD8+ T cells from peripheral blood were sorted into separate populations. This record comes from a study of OX40 agonist ivuxolimab in advanced cancers. For context, the study as a whole: Ivuxolimab was an agonistic, fully human IgG2 monoclonal antibody directed against OX40 (CD134), a costimulatory receptor. Intravenous ivuxolimab was administered to patients every 2 weeks at six dose levels: 0.01, 0.1, 0.3, 1.5, 3 and 10 mg/kg. Of the approximately 50 dose-escalation patients, hepatocellular carcinoma was present in about 19, melanoma in approximately 15, renal cell carcinoma in 9 and head and neck cancer in 9. In the dose-escalation cohort, 82.7% of patients were male, and the mean age was about 55 years, with a range of about 23 to 90. Prior anti-PD-1, anti-PD-L1 or anti-CTLA-4 therapy was permitted, and checkpoint inhibitors had been received by about 36% of dose-escalation patients. Partial responses were achieved by three dose-escalation patients, of whom one had hepatocellular carcinoma and two had cutaneous melanoma. Peripheral TCRbeta sequencing was intended to test whether TCR sequence diversity was altered and clonal T-cell expansion was caused by ivuxolimab. The paper reports the monotherapy dose-escalation portion (N ≈ 50 patients) of the phase I ivuxolimab trial. Broad study findings and their caveats: Low levels of normalized T-cell clonal expansion were also seen in some patients who did not respond. The antigen specificity of the peripheral T cells that underwent clonal expansion was not determined. On average, CD8+ T cells showed more expanded clones than CD4+ T cells after ivuxolimab. At doses of 0.1 to 3.0 mg/kg, clonal expansion of both CD4+ and CD8+ blood T cells was observed from baseline to week 6. Partial responders in the 0.1-3.0 mg/kg groups had among the lowest normalized peripheral clonal expansion, especially among CD8+ T cells.

Genomic DNA was extracted from sorted cells for sequencing of the TCRbeta CDR3 region. The immunoSEQ Assay was used to sequence the TCRbeta CDR3 regions. Imported from immuneACCESS, the table was reduced by TCRdb to in-frame sequences with V and J called. These copies leave out some clones; in studies compared against another copy, an unresolved V gene accounts for under half, and the cause of the remainder is not known. Present in this sample are 75,000 to 95,000 clones, 85% to 90% of which were seen just once. 3.1% of the sample rests with the top ten. The CDR3 holds 12 amino acids from the cysteine to the phenylalanine. Only the CDR3 region is kept as DNA, spanning 36 bases read in frame from base 1. Trimming takes 2 bases from V and 8 bases from J, and the germline ends sit 6 bases apart. CDR1 SGHNT and CDR2 YENEEA are derived from the germline V gene.

The TCR was taken from an adult with an advanced solid tumor such as melanoma, head and neck, liver or kidney cancer. Material: CD4+ or CD8+ T cells sorted from blood, obtained in a trial of the OX40 agonist ivuxolimab. The rearrangement joined TRBV11-3 to TRBJ1-4, with the D gene call left open. The CDR3 in this case is CASSLRAEKLFF. The DNA sequence follows: TGTGCCAGCAGCTTACGGGCCGAAAAACTGTTTTTT.